The 20 T cell receptor beta chains below come from one sample, sequenced in a study of T cells in Graves' hyperthyroidism and ophthalmopathy. RNA transcripts yielded amplified TCR beta CDR3 regions. A first-round RT-PCR of the TCR CDR3 used the HTBI primer set. MiXCR, applied by TCRdb to the multiplex PCR reads, yields one record per CDR3 protein. The data contain approximately 600,000 distinct CDR3 sequences, roughly 13% of them singletons. Sequenced material: blood. All receptors come from a woman between 25 and 40 years old with Graves' hyperthyroidism that later progressed to Graves' ophthalmopathy.

This clonotype was detected many times. The V call is TRBV6-1, the J call TRBJ2-5; 7 bases are a match to TRBD1. The CDR3 length is 13 residues. Germline CDR1 reads MNHNS; CDR2 reads SASEGT. With 7 bases clipped from V and 1 base from J, the junction kept 3 bases outside the gene matches. The CDR3 here is CASTGTVQETQYF. The CDR3 DNA follows: TGTGCCAGCACCGGGACAGTCCAAGAGACCCAGTACTTC.

Points on this clonotype: One base away lies a much larger clone, so this may be a sequencing read error. V usage is TRBV6-2 or TRBV6-3 and J usage is TRBJ2-7; no definite D call. This CDR3 is 14 amino acids long. Trimming took off 2 bases at V and 7 bases at J, with 15 bases between the two ends. Germline assignment: CDR1 MNHEY and CDR2 SVGEGT. The CDR3: CASSYGPQLTEQYF. The CDR3 DNA follows: TGTGCCAGCAGTTACGGCCCTCAGCTTACTGAGCAGTACTTC.

The chain employs TRBV12-3 or TRBV12-4 and TRBJ1-4, with no clear D. V was trimmed by 6 bases and J by 0 bases, leaving 8 bases between them. The CDR3 is 14 residues long. Here the CDR3 reads CASSPSPTNEKLFF. CDR3 in DNA: TGTGCCAGCAGCCCGAGCCCAACTAATGAAAAACTGTTTTTT.

This clonotype was seen more than once but under ten times. The genes are TRBV3-1 and TRBJ2-2; no reliable D call. There are 14 residues in the CDR3. The germline gives CDR1 LGHDT, CDR2 YNNKEL (reference sequence). V lost 4 bases and J lost 3, with 9 bases in between. For the CDR3, the DNA is TGTGCCAGCAGCCCAGACACTTACACCGGGGAGCTGTTTTTT. This codes for CASSPDTYTGELFF.

This clonotype was recorded many times. This sequence joins TRBV4-2 and TRBJ1-3; weak D call: TRBD1 (6 bases). Germline V CDR1 and CDR2: LGHNA, YNFKEQ. Deletions cut 1 base from V and 5 bases from J, with 9 bases between. The CDR3 is made up of 14 amino acids. The CDR3: CASSQGQGRNTIYF. As DNA, the CDR3 is TGTGCCAGCAGCCAAGGGCAGGGGAGAAACACCATATATTTT.

The sample holds many counts of this clonotype. V is TRBV7-3 and J is TRBJ2-5, with a tentative D call TRBD2 (7 bases). This CDR3 has 15 residues. Germline V CDR1 and CDR2: SGHTA, FQGTGA. V shed 5 bases and J shed 5 bases, with 18 bases lying between them. The CDR3 DNA is TGTGCCAGCAGCCCGACTAGCCAAAGGGGGGAGACCCAGTACTTC. It codes for CASSPTSQRGETQYF. The full variable domain, completed using reference TRBV7-3 and TRBJ2-5, is GAGVSQTPSNKVTEKGKYVELRCDPISGHTALYWYRQSLGQGPEFLIYFQGTGAADDSGLPNDRFFAVRPEGSVSTLKIQRTERGDSAVYLCASSPTSQRGETQYFGPGTRLLVL.

This clonotype came up many times. The chain links TRBV29-1 to TRBJ2-1, with TRBD2 as a possible D gene (6 bases). Germline-derived CDR1 and CDR2 are SQVTM and ANQGSEA. CDR3 size: 13 residues. V lost 2 bases to trimming and J lost 8 bases, with 13 bases between them. DNA for the CDR3: TGCAGCGTTGAATCTCACAGGAGGGATGAGCAGTTCTTC. Its translation: CSVESHRRDEQFF.

DNA for the CDR3: TGTGCCACCAGTTCAGGGGGCGCGAAGTTCTTC. Translated: CATSSGGAKFF. The chain employs TRBV24-1 and TRBJ2-1; 8 bases match TRBD1. CDR1 KGHDR and CDR2 SFDVKD come from the germline V gene. The CDR3 loop spans 11 amino acids. V trimming: 6 bases; J trimming: 14 bases; junction bases outside the gene matches: 5.

This clonotype has ten or more counts. The chain employs TRBV7-3 and TRBJ2-5, with 11 bases aligning to TRBD2. Looked up from germline, CDR1 is SGHTA and CDR2 is FQGTGA. V lost 2 bases, J lost 2 bases, and 7 bases stayed unmatched. The CDR3 runs to 17 residues. The CDR3 DNA sequence: TGTGCCAGCAGCTTAGTTAGCGGGAGGGTCTTACAAGAGACCCAGTACTTC. This encodes CASSLVSGRVLQETQYF.

The genes are TRBV9 and TRBJ2-1; D is possibly TRBD2 (5 bases). This CDR3 is 14 amino acids long. The V end lost 3 bases, the J end lost 9 bases, and 16 bases lay between the germline ends. Germline-derived CDR1 and CDR2 are SGDLS and YYNGEE. The CDR3 protein is CASSGVTRMSEQFF. The CDR3 DNA is TGTGCCAGCAGCGGGGTCACTAGGATGTCTGAGCAGTTCTTC.

This clonotype occurred many times. V is TRBV25-1 and J is TRBJ1-1; the D is unclear. V gave up 5 bases and J gave up 3 bases, with 7 bases separating them. In germline, CDR1 is MGHDK, CDR2 SYGVNS. The CDR3 sequence is 12 residues long. The DNA for the CDR3 is TGTGCCAGCAGTTCGCCATACACTGAAGCTTTCTTT. This codes for CASSSPYTEAFF.

This clonotype was seen many times. CDR3 region: CSASPAGGDTQYF. As DNA, the CDR3 is TGCAGTGCTAGCCCGGCGGGAGGGGATACGCAGTATTTT. The chain uses TRBV20-1 and TRBJ2-3; 9 bases fit TRBD2. Per the germline V gene, CDR1 is DFQATT and CDR2 is SNEGSKA (reference sequence). The CDR3 covers 13 residues. J lost 6 bases, V lost 3 bases, and 4 bases had no gene match.

This clonotype has at least ten counts. The V call is TRBV13, the J call TRBJ2-6, with D possibly TRBD2 on 6 matching bases. In germline, CDR1 is PRHDT, CDR2 FYEKMQ (reference sequence). Trimming stripped 5 bases from V and 4 bases from J, with 21 bases between. The CDR3 extends over 18 amino acids. The CDR3 sequence is CASSSREQHFPGANVLTF. The CDR3 nucleotides are TGTGCCAGCAGCAGCCGGGAGCAACATTTTCCCGGGGCCAACGTCCTGACTTTC. Filled out from reference TRBV13 and TRBJ2-6, the complete variable domain reads AAGVIQSPRHLIKEKRETATLKCYPIPRHDTVYWYQQGPGQDPQFLISFYEKMQSDKGSIPDRFSAQQFSDYHSELNMSSLELGDSALYFCASSSREQHFPGANVLTFGAGSRLTVL.

This clonotype has only a few counts. This may come from a read error, since a much larger clone is one base off. The V gene is TRBV29-1, the J gene TRBJ1-4; a possible D gene is TRBD1 (5 bases). The CDR3 sequence is 12 residues long. Between the trimmed V and J ends, which lost 4 bases and 6 bases, there was a span of 9 bases. Germline assignment: CDR1 SQVTM and CDR2 ANQGSEA. CDR3 residues: CSVAQGHEKLFF. The CDR3, as DNA: TGCAGCGTTGCCCAGGGACATGAAAAACTGTTTTTT. Filled out from reference TRBV29-1 and TRBJ1-4, the complete variable domain reads SAVISQKPSRDICQRGTSLTIQCQVDSQVTMMFWYRQQPGQSLTLIATANQGSEATYESGFVIDKFPISRPNLTFSTLTVSNMSPEDSSIYLCSVAQGHEKLFFGSGTQLSVL.

Concerning this clonotype: A much more abundant neighbour one base away suggests this may be a read error. The chain combines TRBV20-1 with TRBJ2-7; 7 nucleotides match TRBD1. V trimming: 6 bases; J trimming: 6 bases; junction bases outside the gene matches: 8. The CDR3 extends over 12 amino acids. Germline V gives CDR1 DFQATT, CDR2 SNEGSKA (reference sequence). In DNA, the CDR3 is TGCAGTGCCCCCAGGGGGAAAACCGAGCAGTACTTC. Its protein is CSAPRGKTEQYF.

The chain carries TRBV15 and TRBJ1-5; no clear D. The CDR3 has 15 residues. V was trimmed by 0 bases and J by 1 base, leaving 7 bases between them. In germline, CDR1 is LNHNV, CDR2 YYDKDF (reference sequence). This chain's CDR3 is CATSRDISSNQPQHF. The CDR3 nucleotides are TGTGCCACCAGCAGAGATATATCGAGCAATCAGCCCCAGCATTTT.

There are a few counts of this clonotype. The CDR3 loop is CASSLESGGLSFF. The CDR3, as DNA: TGTGCCAGCAGCTTAGAGTCAGGAGGACTCTCTTTCTTT. The genes are TRBV7-9 and TRBJ1-1; D unclear. CDR1 and CDR2 (germline): SEHNR, FQNEAQ (reference sequence). The CDR3 runs 13 residues. The V and J ends lost 1 base and 12 bases respectively, with 15 bases between them.

At least ten counts were recorded for this clonotype. J is TRBJ2-7 and V is TRBV14; D remains unclear. V gave up 0 bases and J gave up 3 bases, with 6 bases separating them. Germline loops: CDR1 SGHDN, CDR2 FVKESK. CDR3 length: 13 amino acids. The CDR3 region is CASSQDHGYEQYF. CDR3 nucleotides: TGTGCCAGCAGCCAAGATCACGGCTACGAGCAGTACTTC.

The chain joins TRBV19 to TRBJ2-7, with 11 bases that match TRBD2. The CDR3 sequence is 14 residues long. The V gene end was trimmed by 6 bases and the J gene end by 6 bases; junction bases not matched to a gene: 7. CDR1 is LNHDA and CDR2 is SQIVND in the germline V gene (reference sequence). The CDR3, as DNA: TGTGCCAGTAGCCCCCTAGCGGGAGGCTTCGAGCAGTACTTC. It specifies CASSPLAGGFEQYF.

This clonotype was detected only a few times. A read error is possible here, since a much larger clone lies one base away. V gene TRBV11-3 combines with J gene TRBJ2-2; D uncertain. This CDR3 contains 17 residues. V was pared by 2 bases and J by 3 bases, with 16 bases between. Per the germline V gene, CDR1 is SGHNT and CDR2 is YENEEA. The CDR3 DNA reads TGTGCCAGCAGCTTATCCGAGACGTCGACGGACACCGGGGAGCTGTTTTTT. Its translation is CASSLSETSTDTGELFF. Using reference TRBV11-3 and TRBJ2-2 for the parts outside the CDR3, the full variable domain is EAGVVQSPRYKIIEKKQPVAFWCNPISGHNTLYWYLQNLGQGPELLIRYENEEAVDDSQLPKDRFSAERLKGVDSTLKIQPAELGDSAVYLCASSLSETSTDTGELFFGEGSRLTVL.